This T cell receptor beta chain was captured in a study of Graves' ophthalmopathy and Graves' hyperthyroidism. The CDR3 covers 13 residues. Germline CDR1 reads MNHEY; CDR2 reads SVGAGI. The V gene lost 10 bases and the J gene lost 3 bases, with 16 bases spanning the gap. RNA transcripts provided the template for amplifying TCR beta CDR3 regions. HTBI primers were employed in first-round RT-PCR, then a second-round multiplex PCR followed. TCRdb ran MiXCR on the multiplex PCR reads and lists one entry per CDR3 protein. The sample consists of 560,000 or so distinct CDR3 sequences, less than 45% of them appearing once. Recruitment covered hyperthyroidism patients aged 18 to 65 whose new diagnosis was of under 2 months' duration. Orbital computed tomography, together with clinical symptoms, serum thyroxine, TRAb and thyroid ultrasound, was used for diagnosis. This clonotype turned up a few times.

V is TRBV6-5 and J is TRBJ2-7; D may be TRBD1 or TRBD2 (5 bases each). Material for sequencing was peripheral blood or thyroid tissue (not recorded which). This receptor was obtained from an adult man with Graves' hyperthyroidism. DNA for the CDR3: TGTGCCATCTCCCAGGGACCGAACTACGAGCAGTACTTC. The encoded protein is CAISQGPNYEQYF.